The 11 T cell receptor beta chains below were found in one sample sequenced in a study of control samples from healthy donors and cancer patients. Some clones are missing from TCRdb's copy, which holds only in-frame ones; the method was immunoSEQ multiplex PCR. The data show approximately 90,000 clones, 84% seen once. What was sequenced was PBMCs. All receptors come from a man between 65 and 79 years old with lung cancer.

This chain uses TRBV2 with TRBJ1-1, with 8 bases lining up with TRBD1. The CDR3 extends over 14 amino acids. Per the germline V gene, CDR1 is SNHLY and CDR2 is FYNNEI. V was clipped by 6 bases and J by 6 bases; unmatched bases: 9. CDR3 coding DNA: TGTGCCAGCAGGATACCCAGGGGGCGGGCTGAAGCTTTCTTT. This encodes CASRIPRGRAEAFF.

This clone was picked up a small number of times. The rearrangement joins TRBV18 to TRBJ2-7; perhaps TRBD1 as D (6 bases). There are 19 residues in the CDR3. The V end was cut by 0 bases, the J end by 2 bases, with 23 bases between. The germline V gene encodes CDR1 KGHSH and CDR2 LQKENI. The CDR3 DNA sequence: TGTGCCAGCTCACCACCGATGGTGTCAGGGGATGACCTAACCTACGAGCAGTACTTC. Protein sequence: CASSPPMVSGDDLTYEQYF.

The chain is built from TRBV6-5 and TRBJ2-4; 10 positions match TRBD2. CDR1 and CDR2 (germline): MNHEY, SVGAGI. After removal of 4 bases from V and 1 base from J, the junction contained 4 bases not matched to a gene. CDR3 length: 16 amino acids. CDR3 residues: CASSWSSGRAKNIQYF. The CDR3 coding sequence is TGTGCCAGCAGTTGGAGTAGCGGGAGGGCCAAAAACATTCAGTACTTC.

This sequence joins TRBV5-8 and TRBJ1-1; 8 bases align to TRBD1. CDR1 is SGHTS, CDR2 YDEGEE, per germline. The CDR3 contains 15 residues. The V segment lost 1 base and the J segment 8 bases; nucleotides outside the gene matches: 10. The CDR3 region has the DNA TGTGCCAGCAGCTTGCCTCAAGGCAGGGGGCCCGAAGCTTTCTTT. Its protein product is CASSLPQGRGPEAFF.

This clone was observed a single time. V usage is TRBV6-5 and J usage is TRBJ1-2; D not certain. The V and J ends lost 6 bases and 2 bases respectively, with 13 bases between them. The germline CDR1 and CDR2 sequences are MNHEY and SVGAGI. CDR3 length: 14 amino acids. The CDR3 is CASSPEGGNYGYTF. The CDR3, as DNA: TGTGCCAGCAGCCCCGAGGGAGGCAACTATGGCTACACCTTC.

The rearrangement links TRBV30 to TRBJ2-5; 7 nucleotides agree with TRBD2. The J segment lost 1 base and the V segment lost 4 bases, leaving 6 bases of the junction unmatched. The CDR3 runs to 14 residues. From germline, CDR1 is GTSNPN and CDR2 SVGIG (reference sequence). DNA for the CDR3: TGTGCCTGGAATCGGGGGAGGGGCCAAGAGACCCAGTACTTC. This codes for CAWNRGRGQETQYF.

This sequence joins TRBV11-2 and TRBJ1-3; 7 bases map to TRBD1. Germline values: CDR1 SGHAT, CDR2 FQNNGV. The length of the CDR3 is 17 residues. V lost 5 bases and J lost 4; bases outside the gene matches: 14. The CDR3 spells CASSPAARQGLGNTIYF. CDR3 nucleotides: TGTGCCAGCAGCCCTGCTGCACGACAGGGCTTGGGAAACACCATATATTTT. The full variable domain, completed using reference TRBV11-2 and TRBJ1-3, is EAGVAQSPRYKIIEKRQSVAFWCNPISGHATLYWYQQILGQGPKLLIQFQNNGVVDDSQLPKDRFSAERLKGVDSTLKIQPAKLEDSAVYLCASSPAARQGLGNTIYFGEGSWLTVV.

The chain joins TRBV19 to TRBJ2-7; the match to TRBD1 covers 7 bases. Germline CDR1 is LNHDA and CDR2 is SQIVND (reference sequence). V trimming: 0 bases; J trimming: 4 bases; junction bases outside the gene matches: 6. This CDR3 is built from 15 residues. The CDR3 spells CASSIDFRQGYEQYF. CDR3 sequence (DNA): TGTGCCAGTAGTATAGATTTTCGACAGGGATACGAGCAGTACTTC. Supplemented by reference TRBV19 and TRBJ2-7, the full variable domain reads DGGITQSPKYLFRKEGQNVTLSCEQNLNHDAMYWYRQDPGQGLRLIYYSQIVNDFQKGDIAEGYSVSREKKESFPLTVTSAQKNPTAFYLCASSIDFRQGYEQYFGPGTRLTVT.

The rearrangement joins TRBV5-6 to TRBJ1-1, with 7 positions matching TRBD1. The V gene's germline CDR1 is SGHDT and CDR2 YYEEEE. After removal of 7 bases from V and 0 bases from J, the junction contained 3 bases not matched to a gene. The CDR3 covers 13 residues. The CDR3: CASVGQLNTEAFF. The CDR3 DNA reads TGTGCCAGCGTGGGACAGCTGAACACTGAAGCTTTCTTT.

V gene TRBV5-8 combines with J gene TRBJ1-6; D is perhaps TRBD1 (6 bases). CDR1 and CDR2 from the germline V gene are SGHTS and YDEGEE. V was pared by 2 bases and J by 0 bases, with 9 bases between. The CDR3 loop spans 16 amino acids. The CDR3 loop is CASSFKGGSYNSPLHF. The CDR3 bases are TGTGCCAGCAGCTTCAAAGGGGGCTCCTATAATTCACCCCTCCACTTT. Together with reference TRBV5-8 and TRBJ1-6, the CDR3 gives the full variable domain: EAGVTQSPTHLIKTRGQQATLRCSPISGHTSVYWYQQALGLGLQFLLWYDEGEERNRGNFPPRFSGRQFPNYSSELNVNALELEDSALYLCASSFKGGSYNSPLHFGNGTRLTVT.

The CDR3 reads CASSQGQGVTEAFF. CDR3 sequence (DNA): TGTGCCAGCAGCCAAGGACAGGGGGTGACTGAAGCTTTCTTT. V is TRBV3-1 (or the pseudogene TRBV3-2) and J is TRBJ1-1; TRBD1 matches at 9 bases. Trimming removed 1 base from V and 5 bases from J; junction bases left unmatched: 2. This CDR3 has 14 residues. Per germline, CDR1 LGHDT and CDR2 YNNKEL (reference sequence).